This T cell receptor (beta chain) was sequenced in a study of OX40 agonist ivuxolimab in advanced cancers. Study-wide background: Antecedent anti-PD-1, anti-PD-L1 or anti-CTLA-4 therapy was permissible, with roughly 40% having received some.

The CDR3 extends over 17 amino acids. Germline V lookup: CDR1 SGHVS, CDR2 FNYEAQ. Trimming cost V 4 bases and J 0 bases; bases outside gene matches: 5. Exclusion of a patient followed from autoimmune disease history or systemic immunosuppression. This clone appeared a few times. Generated by immunoSEQ multiplex PCR, the TCRdb table keeps only in-frame clones and is missing some. The sample has around 56,000 clones, 82% seen once. The V call is TRBV7-6, the J call TRBJ2-3, with 12 bases aligning to TRBD2. The sample here was CD4+ or CD8+ T cells sorted from blood, taken in a trial of the OX40 agonist ivuxolimab. This receptor was taken from an adult with an advanced solid tumor such as melanoma, head and neck, liver or kidney cancer. The CDR3 DNA reads as TGTGCCAGCAGCTCACTAGCGGGGGGCATTAGCACAGATACGCAGTATTTT. It yields the protein CASSSLAGGISTDTQYF.